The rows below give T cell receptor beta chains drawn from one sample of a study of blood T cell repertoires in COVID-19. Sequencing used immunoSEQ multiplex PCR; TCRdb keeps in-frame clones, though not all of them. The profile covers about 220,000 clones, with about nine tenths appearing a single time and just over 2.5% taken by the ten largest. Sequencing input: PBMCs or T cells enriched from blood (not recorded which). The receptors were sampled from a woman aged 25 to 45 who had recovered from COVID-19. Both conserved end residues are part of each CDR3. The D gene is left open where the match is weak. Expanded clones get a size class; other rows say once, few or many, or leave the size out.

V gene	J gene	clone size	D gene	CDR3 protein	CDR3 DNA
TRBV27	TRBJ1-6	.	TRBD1	CASSGHRGSPLHF	TGTGCCAGCAGTGGCCACAGGGGATCACCCCTCCACTTT
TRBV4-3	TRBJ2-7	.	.	CASSQDRDITYEQYF	TGCGCCAGCAGCCAAGACCGGGACATTACCTACGAGCAGTACTTC
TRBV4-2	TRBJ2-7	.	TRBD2	CASSQDPLAGAIVYEQYF	TGTGCCAGCAGCCAAGATCCCCTAGCGGGGGCAATCGTGTACGAGCAGTACTTC
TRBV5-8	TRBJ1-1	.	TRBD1	CASSFYRTGGDATEAFF	TGTGCCAGCAGCTTTTACCGGACAGGGGGTGACGCCACTGAAGCTTTCTTT
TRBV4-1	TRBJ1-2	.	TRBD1	CASSQADRGNGYTF	TGCGCCAGCAGCCAAGCCGACAGGGGTAATGGCTACACCTTC
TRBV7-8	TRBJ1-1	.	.	CASSLVAENTEAFF	TGTGCCAGCAGCTTAGTCGCGGAAAACACTGAAGCTTTCTTT
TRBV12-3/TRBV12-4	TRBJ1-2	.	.	CASSVRVYGYTF	TGTGCCAGCAGTGTCCGGGTCTATGGCTACACCTTC
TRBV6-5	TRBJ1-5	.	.	CASSYSNQGNQPQHF	TGTGCCAGCAGTTACTCGAACCAGGGCAATCAGCCCCAGCATTTT
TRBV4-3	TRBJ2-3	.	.	CASSQERRDTQYF	TGCGCCAGCAGCCAAGAAAGGCGGGATACGCAGTATTTT
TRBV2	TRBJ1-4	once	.	CASGTGMTAEKLFF	TGTGCCAGCGGAACAGGGATGACGGCTGAAAAACTGTTTTTT
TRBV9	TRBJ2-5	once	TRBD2	CASSDSGGTGETQYF	TGTGCCAGCAGCGATAGCGGGGGGACGGGGGAGACCCAGTACTTC
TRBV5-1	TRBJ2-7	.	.	CASSLEPNYEQYF	TGCGCCAGCAGCTTGGAGCCCAACTACGAGCAGTACTTC
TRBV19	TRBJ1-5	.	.	CASTPGKTQPQHF	TGTGCCAGTACCCCCGGTAAAACTCAGCCCCAGCATTTT
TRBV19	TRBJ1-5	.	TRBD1	CASSVTGGFQPQHF	TGTGCCAGTAGTGTAACAGGGGGCTTTCAGCCCCAGCATTTT
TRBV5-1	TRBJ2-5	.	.	CASSLQGQETQYF	TGCGCCAGCAGCTTGCAGGGGCAAGAGACCCAGTACTTC
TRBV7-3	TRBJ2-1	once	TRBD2	CASSPLAGAPVEQFF	TGTGCCAGCAGCCCATTAGCGGGGGCCCCCGTTGAGCAGTTCTTC
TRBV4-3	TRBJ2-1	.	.	CASSRSLESSYNEQFF	TGCGCCAGCAGCCGAAGTTTGGAGAGCTCCTACAATGAGCAGTTCTTC
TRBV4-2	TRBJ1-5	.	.	CASSQGRGGGGNQPQHF	TGTGCCAGCAGCCAAGGAAGGGGGGGCGGAGGCAATCAGCCCCAGCATTTT
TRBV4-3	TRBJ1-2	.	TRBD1	CASSQRQGQGYTF	TGCGCCAGCAGCCAACGACAGGGACAAGGCTACACCTTC
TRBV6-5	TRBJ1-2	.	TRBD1	CASSYARTGKGYTF	TGTGCCAGCAGTTACGCGAGGACAGGGAAAGGCTACACCTTC
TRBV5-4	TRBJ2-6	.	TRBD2	CASSPPSGSGGLGANVLTF	TGTGCCAGCAGCCCCCCCTCGGGTAGCGGGGGGCTAGGGGCCAACGTCCTGACTTTC
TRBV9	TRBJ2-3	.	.	CASSEAGRTDTQYF	TGTGCCAGCAGCGAAGCGGGTCGAACAGATACGCAGTATTTT
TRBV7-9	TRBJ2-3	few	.	CASSPGVQRDTQYF	TGTGCCAGCAGCCCCGGAGTCCAACGAGATACGCAGTATTTT
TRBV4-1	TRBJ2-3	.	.	CASSQDGRSPTDTQYF	TGCGCCAGCAGCCAAGATGGCCGCAGTCCCACAGATACGCAGTATTTT
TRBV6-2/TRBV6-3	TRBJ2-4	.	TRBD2	CASSYGTSETKNIQYF	TGTGCCAGCAGTTACGGGACTAGTGAGACCAAAAACATTCAGTACTTC
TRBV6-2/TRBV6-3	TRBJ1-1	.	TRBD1	CASSYSGTGALGTEAFF	TGTGCCAGCAGTTACTCCGGGACAGGGGCGTTGGGCACTGAAGCTTTCTTT
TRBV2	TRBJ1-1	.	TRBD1	CASRPGQGMRTEAFF	TGTGCCAGCAGACCCGGACAGGGTATGAGGACTGAAGCTTTCTTT
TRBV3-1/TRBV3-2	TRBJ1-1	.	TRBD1	CASSQGRQGRTEAFF	TGTGCCAGCAGCCAAGGGAGACAGGGGAGAACTGAAGCTTTCTTT
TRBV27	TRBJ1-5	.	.	CASRYRHNQPQHF	TGTGCCAGCAGGTATAGACACAATCAGCCCCAGCATTTT
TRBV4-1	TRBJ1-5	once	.	CASSQSDRWDQPQHF	TGCGCCAGCAGCCAATCAGACAGGTGGGACCAGCCCCAGCATTTT
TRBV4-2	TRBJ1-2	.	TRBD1	CASSQEALRGGQGRPYGYTF	TGTGCCAGCAGCCAAGAGGCACTTAGGGGAGGACAGGGGCGCCCGTATGGCTACACCTTC
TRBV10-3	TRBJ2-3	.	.	CAISESGGTADTQYF	TGTGCCATCAGTGAGTCAGGGGGAACAGCAGATACGCAGTATTTT
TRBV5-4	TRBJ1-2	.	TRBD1	CASSFDTGAYYGYTF	TGTGCCAGCAGCTTCGACACAGGGGCCTACTATGGCTACACCTTC
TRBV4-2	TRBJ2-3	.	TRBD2	CASSLGTSGGVDTQYF	TGTGCCAGCAGCCTTGGGACTAGCGGGGGGGTGGATACGCAGTATTTT
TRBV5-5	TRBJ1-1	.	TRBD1	CASSRQGANTEAFF	TGTGCCAGCAGCCGACAGGGGGCCAACACTGAAGCTTTCTTT
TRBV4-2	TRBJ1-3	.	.	CASSQDGVGNTIYF	TGTGCCAGCAGCCAAGACGGGGTGGGGAACACCATATATTTT
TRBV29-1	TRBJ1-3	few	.	CSVPGQGNTIYF	TGCAGCGTGCCGGGACAAGGAAACACCATATATTTT
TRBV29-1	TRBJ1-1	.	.	CSVEGTMNTEAFF	TGCAGCGTTGAGGGGACAATGAACACTGAAGCTTTCTTT
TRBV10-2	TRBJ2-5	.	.	CASSDDPGETQYF	TGCGCCAGCAGTGACGACCCGGGAGAGACCCAGTACTTC
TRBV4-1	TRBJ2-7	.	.	CASSQETGRAYEQYF	TGCGCCAGCAGCCAAGAAACAGGGAGGGCCTACGAGCAGTACTTC
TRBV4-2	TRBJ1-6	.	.	CASSQDLGAHSPLHF	TGTGCCAGCAGCCAAGATTTGGGGGCGCATTCACCCCTCCACTTT
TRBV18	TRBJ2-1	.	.	CASSISGSYNEQFF	TGTGCCAGCTCCATTTCCGGGAGTTACAATGAGCAGTTCTTC
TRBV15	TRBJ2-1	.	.	CATSASTSRRSYNEQFF	TGTGCCACCAGCGCTTCGACTAGTAGGAGGTCCTACAATGAGCAGTTCTTC
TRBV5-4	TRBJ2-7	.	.	CASSSTSSSYEQYF	TGTGCCAGCAGTTCCACTAGCAGCTCCTACGAGCAGTACTTC
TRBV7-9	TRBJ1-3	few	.	CASSYPRQGNTIYF	TGTGCCAGCAGCTACCCTCGACAGGGAAACACCATATATTTT